The clone carrying this TCR beta chain occurred many times. Its cognate antigen is unknown. Preparation of the TCRbeta library involved a method that used unique molecular identifiers. TCRdb used MiXCR to reprocess the PCR reads, holding one entry per CDR3 protein. In the table there are hundreds of thousands of distinct CDR3 sequences, around 25% of which are singletons. This sample is part of a study of T-cell reconstitution after alpha-beta-depleted transplantation in children. Notes on the study in general: Reported findings indicate that, about two months after transplant, alpha-beta T cells came from several hundred expanded clones, which were derived from non-depleted graft cells.

CDR3 length: 14 amino acids. The junction had 3 bases not matched to a gene; V was cut back by 5 bases and J by 3 bases. The V gene is TRBV12-3 or TRBV12-4, the J gene TRBJ1-5; 8 bases are a match to TRBD1. This sample comprised PBMCs, mostly from graft donor cells, obtained 360 days after TCRalphabeta/CD19-depleted stem cell transplant. This clonotype originated in a female patient aged 2-10 years who had a stem cell transplant for congenital amegakaryocytic thrombocytopenia, so the T cells may come from the graft donor. As DNA, the CDR3 is TGTGCCAGCAGTGGACAGGGCGTCAATCAGCCCCAGCATTTT. Amino acids: CASSGQGVNQPQHF.